The 26 T cell receptor beta chains below all came from one sample that was sequenced in a study of blood T cells in healthy people across ages. Sample-barcoded 5' priming and a J-beta primer mix drove a second PCR of roughly 6 to 12 cycles. A single record per CDR3 protein comes from TCRdb applying MiXCR to the 5' RACE reads. The sample records around 970,000 distinct CDR3 sequences, roughly half being singletons. Sequencing was done on a sample of blood. The origin of the receptors is an older woman in good health.

This clonotype was counted many times. V gene TRBV7-2 combines with J gene TRBJ1-1; the match to TRBD1 covers 10 bases. The germline CDR1 and CDR2 sequences are SGHTA and FQGNSA. J gave up 5 bases and V 1 base, and 4 bases lay outside the gene matches. This CDR3 region has 15 residues. CDR3 DNA sequence: TGTGCCAGCAGCTTAGATGGGACAGGGGATACTGAAGCTTTCTTT. The encoded protein is CASSLDGTGDTEAFF. The variable domain in full, completed from reference TRBV7-2 and TRBJ1-1, reads GAGVSQSPSNKVTEKGKDVELRCDPISGHTALYWYRQSLGQGLEFLIYFQGNSAPDKSGLPSDRFSAERTGGSVSTLTIQRTQQEDSAVYLCASSLDGTGDTEAFFGQGTRLTVV.

CDR3 coding DNA: TGTGCCAGCAGTTACAGTTCTAGCCGGAGCTCCTACGAGCAGTACTTC. Encoded protein: CASSYSSSRSSYEQYF. The chain employs TRBV6-5 and TRBJ2-7, with D perhaps matching TRBD2 (5 bases). The V end was cut by 2 bases, the J end by 0 bases, with 14 bases between. This CDR3 is 16 amino acids long. The germline V gene encodes CDR1 MNHEY and CDR2 SVGAGI.

The rearrangement joins TRBV5-1 to TRBJ1-5; D might be TRBD1 (6 bases). Germline V gene lookup returns CDR1 SGHRS and CDR2 YFSETQ. Trimming took off 0 bases at V and 3 bases at J, with 10 bases between the two ends. The CDR3 sequence is 15 residues long. This CDR3 reads CASSLEGHPNQPQHF. CDR3 nucleotide sequence: TGCGCCAGCAGCTTGGAGGGACACCCCAATCAGCCCCAGCATTTT.

The CDR3 region has the DNA TGCAGTGCTAGAGACCTTGGAAATGAGCAGTTCTTC. Its translation is CSARDLGNEQFF. V and J are TRBV20-1 and TRBJ2-1; no firm D call. This CDR3 is 12 amino acids long. Trimming shortened V by 0 bases and J by 7 bases, and 7 bases separated the two germline ends. Looked up from germline, CDR1 is DFQATT and CDR2 is SNEGSKA (reference sequence).

This clonotype was seen a single time. A junction boundary mismatches the germline segment, possibly from a read error. This rearrangement joins TRBV7-2 to TRBJ2-6, with D unclear. Germline lookup yields CDR1 SGHTA and CDR2 FQGNSA. The CDR3 spans 16 residues. CDR3 DNA sequence: TGTGCCAGCAGCTCACAATCAAACTCTGGGACCAACGTCCTGACTTTC. Its protein is CASSSQSNSGTNVLTF.

V gene TRBV7-2 combines with J gene TRBJ2-3, with unresolved D. The CDR3 has 16 residues. Trimming left V 5 bases short and J 1 base short, with 16 bases between. Germline V CDR1 and CDR2: SGHTA, FQGNSA. The CDR3 here is CASSQRGTARTDTQYF. CDR3 bases: TGTGCCAGCAGCCAACGCGGAACAGCACGCACAGATACGCAGTATTTT. The variable domain in full, completed from reference TRBV7-2 and TRBJ2-3, reads GAGVSQSPSNKVTEKGKDVELRCDPISGHTALYWYRQSLGQGLEFLIYFQGNSAPDKSGLPSDRFSAERTGGSVSTLTIQRTQQEDSAVYLCASSQRGTARTDTQYFGPGTRLTVL.

V gene TRBV29-1 combines with J gene TRBJ1-5; D is possibly TRBD1 (5 bases). This CDR3 region has 12 residues. Trimming removed 3 bases at V and 6 bases at J, with 9 bases between. The germline gives CDR1 SQVTM, CDR2 ANQGSEA. Here the CDR3 DNA reads TGCAGCGTTGAGGAGGGGCCTCAGCCCCAGCATTTT. This encodes CSVEEGPQPQHF.

This clonotype was recorded a few times. The chain couples TRBV6-5 to TRBJ2-5; the D gene is possibly TRBD1 (5 bases). The V and J ends lost 6 bases and 5 bases respectively, with 7 bases between them. The CDR3 contains 11 residues. The germline CDR1 and CDR2 sequences are MNHEY and SVGAGI. The CDR3 nucleotides are TGTGCCAGCAGGGGGCTGGAGACCCAGTACTTC. Translating it yields CASRGLETQYF.

This clonotype has at least ten counts. V gene TRBV7-9 combines with J gene TRBJ2-5; 10 bases are shared with TRBD2. The CDR3 consists of 16 residues. Germline CDR1 and CDR2: SEHNR and FQNEAQ (reference sequence). The V gene end was trimmed by 3 bases and the J gene end by 4 bases; junction bases not matched to a gene: 8. CDR3 protein: CASSFSSGRATETQYF. The CDR3 DNA reads TGTGCCAGCAGCTTTTCGAGCGGGAGGGCCACAGAGACCCAGTACTTC.

A few counts support this clonotype. The J gene is TRBJ2-4, the V gene TRBV4-3, with unresolved D. CDR1 LGHNA and CDR2 YSLEER come from the germline V gene. The CDR3 contains 17 residues. V was clipped by 0 bases and J by 2 bases, with 14 bases between them. The CDR3 DNA reads as TGCGCCAGCAGCCAAGAAGGGTGGGGTTCGACCAAAAACATTCAGTACTTC. Amino acid sequence: CASSQEGWGSTKNIQYF.

The genes are TRBV27 and TRBJ2-3; unclear D gene. This CDR3 region has 11 residues. Trimming took 10 bases from V and 3 from J, leaving 8 bases between them. CDR1 is MNHEY, CDR2 SMNVEV, per germline (reference sequence). The CDR3: CATARTDTQYF. In nucleotides, the CDR3 is TGTGCCACGGCCAGAACAGATACGCAGTATTTT.

This chain links TRBV20-1 with TRBJ2-1, with D possibly TRBD2 on 5 matching bases. The CDR3 has 13 amino acids. V was cut by 3 bases and J by 3 bases, with 9 bases left in between. The germline CDR1 and CDR2 sequences are DFQATT and SNEGSKA (reference sequence). CDR3 in amino acids: CSASDTSYNEQFF. The CDR3 DNA reads as TGCAGTGCTAGTGATACTAGCTACAATGAGCAGTTCTTC.

In its sample, this clonotype was seen a few times. The V and J genes are TRBV7-2 and TRBJ2-1, with TRBD2 as a possible D gene (6 bases). The V gene lost 4 bases and the J gene lost 9 bases, with 25 bases spanning the gap. Germline CDR1 is SGHTA and CDR2 is FQGNSA. CDR3 length equals 17 residues. The CDR3 DNA reads TGTGCCAGCAGCTCAATCGGGACGGGAGCAGGGTTTGCTGAGCAGTTCTTC. It is translated as CASSSIGTGAGFAEQFF.

The V call is TRBV11-2, the J call TRBJ2-1, with 7 nucleotides matching TRBD2. The CDR3 runs 15 residues. After removal of 0 bases from V and 7 bases from J, the junction contained 6 bases not matched to a gene. Per the germline V gene, CDR1 is SGHAT and CDR2 is FQNNGV. The CDR3 DNA follows: TGTGCCAGCAGCTTAGATACGGGAGGTGCGAATGAGCAGTTCTTC. It specifies CASSLDTGGANEQFF.

Worth noting for this clonotype: The junction departs from the called germline gene at one end, perhaps through a read error. This chain links TRBV6-2 or TRBV6-3 with TRBJ2-4; D gene ambiguous. This CDR3 has 11 residues. Germline values: CDR1 MNHEY, CDR2 SVGEGT. The chain's CDR3 is CASSDPGIRYF. The CDR3 coding sequence is TGTGCCAGCAGCGACCCGGGCATTCGGTACTTC.

This chain uses TRBV30 with TRBJ1-5; D remains ambiguous. The CDR3 loop spans 13 amino acids. Per germline, CDR1 GTSNPN and CDR2 SVGIG (reference sequence). The V and J ends lost 1 base and 7 bases respectively, with 11 bases between them. In DNA, the CDR3 is TGTGCCTGGAGTGCTCGGCAATCGCAGCCCCAGCATTTT. This encodes CAWSARQSQPQHF.

This sequence joins TRBV21-1 and TRBJ2-3; the table assigns TRBD1, which was not confirmed against the DNA. TRBV21-1 is shown as a pseudogene. The CDR3 is 19 amino acids. The CDR3, as DNA: TGTGCCAGCAGCAAAAGGATCTCGGACAGGGGAATTAGCACAGATACGCAGTATTTT. Translated, it gives CASSKRISDRGISTDTQYF.

There are a few counts of this clonotype. The chain combines TRBV13 with TRBJ1-6, with D possibly matching TRBD1 (5 bases). The germline V gene encodes CDR1 PRHDT and CDR2 FYEKMQ (reference sequence). V was pared by 2 bases and J by 5 bases, with 19 bases between. This CDR3 contains 18 residues. For the CDR3, the DNA is TGTGCCAGCAGCTTAACTCCCCTTACCGGGACTCATAATTCACCCCTCCACTTT. Residues: CASSLTPLTGTHNSPLHF.

There are a few counts of this clonotype. This chain joins TRBV20-1 and TRBJ2-1, with 8 bases aligning to TRBD2. This CDR3 comprises 18 residues. CDR1 and CDR2 from the germline V gene are DFQATT and SNEGSKA (reference sequence). The trim removed 2 bases at V and 2 bases at J, leaving 14 bases unmatched. Written as DNA, the CDR3 is TGCAGTGCTAGAATGGTAGCGGGAATGCTGAGGACCTACAATGAGCAGTTCTTC. Translating it yields CSARMVAGMLRTYNEQFF.

The rearrangement uses TRBV4-3 and TRBJ2-6; unclear D gene. CDR3 length equals 16 residues. Looked up from germline, CDR1 is LGHNA and CDR2 is YSLEER. Trimming cost V 0 bases and J 2 bases, with 8 bases left between them. The CDR3 coding sequence is TGCGCCAGCAGCCAAGACCGGATAACTGGGGCCAACGTCCTGACTTTC. Encoded protein: CASSQDRITGANVLTF.

The genes are TRBV9 and TRBJ2-7; 10 bases are shared with TRBD2. The germline gives CDR1 SGDLS, CDR2 YYNGEE. V lost 2 bases to trimming and J lost 2 bases; unmatched junction nucleotides: 4. The CDR3 is 15 residues long. The chain's CDR3 is CASSVGLAETYEQYF. The CDR3 nucleotides read TGTGCCAGCAGCGTCGGACTAGCGGAGACCTACGAGCAGTACTTC.

This clonotype came up many times. This chain joins TRBV3-1 and TRBJ2-5; D is undetermined. Germline V gene lookup returns CDR1 LGHDT and CDR2 YNNKEL (reference sequence). Deletions cut 1 base from V and 3 bases from J, with 12 bases between. CDR3 size: 15 residues. The CDR3 protein is CASSQGRTSKETQYF. The CDR3 bases are TGTGCCAGCAGCCAAGGGAGAACCTCAAAAGAGACCCAGTACTTC.

This chain uses TRBV6-5 with TRBJ2-7; 9 bases fit TRBD1. Looked up from germline, CDR1 is MNHEY and CDR2 is SVGAGI. Unmatched junction bases numbered 4, after V lost 5 bases and J lost 5 bases. This CDR3 has 13 residues. The CDR3 protein is CASSRDRAHEQYF. The CDR3 DNA reads TGTGCCAGCAGTCGGGACAGGGCTCACGAGCAGTACTTC.

This clonotype came up a few times. V usage is TRBV12-3 or TRBV12-4 and J usage is TRBJ2-3; 12 bases line up with TRBD2. V was pared by 5 bases and J by 8 bases, with 8 bases of the junction left unmatched. The CDR3 runs to 15 residues. The chain's CDR3 is CASSRRLAGVSTQYF. Here the CDR3 DNA reads TGTGCCAGCAGTCGTCGACTAGCGGGAGTGAGTACGCAGTATTTT.

There are a few counts of this clonotype. The chain uses TRBV10-2 and TRBJ2-3; 10 bases match TRBD2. Germline CDR1 and CDR2: WSHSY and SAAADI. V gave up 6 bases and J gave up 3 bases; unmatched junction bases: 9. This CDR3 region has 16 residues. CDR3 region: CASRTGLAGVTDTQYF. For the CDR3, the DNA is TGCGCCAGCAGGACGGGGCTAGCGGGAGTTACAGATACGCAGTATTTT.

The chain combines TRBV11-2 with TRBJ1-1, with D unclear. The V gene's germline CDR1 is SGHAT and CDR2 FQNNGV. The CDR3 extends over 12 amino acids. Trimming stripped 7 bases from V and 5 bases from J, with 11 bases between. This CDR3 is CASNRIWTEAFF. CDR3 bases: TGTGCCAGCAATAGAATATGGACTGAAGCTTTCTTT.